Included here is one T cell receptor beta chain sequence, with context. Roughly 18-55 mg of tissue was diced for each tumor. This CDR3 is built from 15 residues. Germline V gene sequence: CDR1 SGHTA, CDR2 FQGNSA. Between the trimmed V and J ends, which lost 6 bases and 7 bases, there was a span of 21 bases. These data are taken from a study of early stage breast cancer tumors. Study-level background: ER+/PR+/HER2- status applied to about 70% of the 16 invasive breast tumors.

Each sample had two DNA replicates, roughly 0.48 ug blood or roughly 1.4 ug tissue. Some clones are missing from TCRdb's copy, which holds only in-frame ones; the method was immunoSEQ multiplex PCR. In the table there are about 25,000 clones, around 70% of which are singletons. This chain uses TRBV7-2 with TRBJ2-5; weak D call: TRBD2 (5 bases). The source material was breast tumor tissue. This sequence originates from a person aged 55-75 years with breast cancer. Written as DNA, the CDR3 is TGTGCCAGCAGGGGAGAGGCAAGTGAAGTGGGGACCCAGTACTTC. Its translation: CASRGEASEVGTQYF.